The present entry profiles one T cell receptor (beta chain) with its context. This specimen comes from a study of blood T cell repertoires in COVID-19. Sequenced by immunoSEQ multiplex PCR; TCRdb stores in-frame clones only, minus some. The sample lists approximately 250,000 clones, approximately 88% occurring once. The CDR3 is 11 residues long. Germline loops: CDR1 SEHNR, CDR2 FQNEAQ (reference sequence). Trimming removed 6 bases from V and 7 bases from J, with 9 bases in between. The sample was peripheral blood. This receptor was identified in a woman in her 70s with COVID-19, enrolled during active disease. The V and J genes are TRBV7-9 and TRBJ1-1; tentatively, D is TRBD1 (5 bases). This CDR3 reads CASRWGVEAFF. As DNA, the CDR3 is TGTGCCAGCAGGTGGGGGGTTGAAGCTTTCTTT.